This T cell receptor (beta chain) was recorded in a study of CD8+CD57+ T cells in acquired aplastic anemia. Trimming removed 2 bases at V and 2 bases at J, with 10 bases between. CDR1 is SGHKS, CDR2 YYEKEE, per germline (reference sequence). This CDR3 has 14 residues. This clonotype was seen many times. The sequenced patients had an expansion of CD8+CD57+ cells seen by flow cytometry. Patients had not yet gotten any therapy when their blood was taken for sampling. Genomic DNA templated the TCR beta VDJ and CDR3 profiling. TCRdb re-derived calls from the reads in MiXCR, one entry per CDR3 protein. This table has fewer than 200,000 distinct CDR3 sequences, less than 60% appearing once.

Sequenced material: sorted CD4+, CD8+, or CD8+CD57+ T cells (not recorded which) from PBMCs. J is TRBJ1-2 and V is TRBV5-5; no firm D call. The TCR sequence derives from a human donor with aplastic anemia. CDR3 DNA: TGTGCCAGCAGCTTTGCCCAGGCCAACTATGGCTACACCTTC. It codes for CASSFAQANYGYTF.